A single sample gave rise to the 20 T cell receptor beta chains below, sequenced in a study of T cell repertoires in aging, cancer and after chemotherapy. A mixed TRB-A/B primer pool amplified rearranged TRB by multiplex touch-down PCR. TCRdb analysed the multiplex PCR reads with MiXCR anew, one entry per CDR3 protein. The sample lists 7,500 or so distinct CDR3 sequences, less than 45% occurring once. Amplification of TCR beta used genomic DNA extracted from peripheral blood. What was sequenced was blood. The receptors come from a human donor in good health.

The chain recombines TRBV20-1 with TRBJ1-2; weak D call: TRBD1 (5 bases). V dropped 5 bases and J dropped 6 bases, with 13 bases sitting between them. Germline-derived CDR1 and CDR2 are DFQATT and SNEGSKA (reference sequence). This CDR3 has 12 residues. The CDR3 region is CSALTDGDGYTF. For the CDR3, the DNA is TGCAGTGCTCTGACAGATGGGGATGGCTACACCTTC.

This clonotype was seen a handful of times. The chain carries TRBV30 and TRBJ2-1, with 8 bases matching TRBD2. The length of the CDR3 is 12 residues. The ends lost 0 bases at V and 15 bases at J; junction bases unmatched: 7. The germline CDR1 and CDR2 sequences are GTSNPN and SVGIG (reference sequence). The CDR3 loop reads CAWSVRLAGRFF. Here the CDR3 DNA reads TGTGCCTGGAGTGTACGGTTAGCGGGGCGGTTCTTC.

Details on this clonotype: One junction end disagrees with the germline gene, perhaps due to a read error. V gene TRBV4-2 combines with J gene TRBJ2-7, with 14 positions matching TRBD2. Germline loops: CDR1 LGHNA, CDR2 YNFKEQ. The CDR3 covers 18 residues. The DNA of the CDR3 is TGCGCCAGCAGCCAGAGGACTAGCGGGGGGCAGCCCCTCTACGAGCAGTACTTC. It encodes CASSQRTSGGQPLYEQYF.

This clonotype was seen only once. The gene calls are TRBV20-1 and TRBJ2-7, with D perhaps TRBD1 (7 bases). This CDR3 comprises 13 residues. Germline V gene sequence: CDR1 DFQATT, CDR2 SNEGSKA (reference sequence). Trimming shortened V by 5 bases and J by 4 bases, and 15 bases separated the two germline ends. Here the CDR3 DNA reads TGCAGTGCTGAACAGGGGAGCGGGTACGAGCAGTACTTC. This codes for CSAEQGSGYEQYF.

The chain links TRBV5-6 to TRBJ1-2; D is undetermined. Germline values: CDR1 SGHDT, CDR2 YYEEEE. V shed 0 bases and J shed 5 bases, with 8 bases lying between them. CDR3 size: 13 residues. The CDR3 protein is CASSLVKPYGYTF. CDR3 sequence (DNA): TGTGCCAGCAGCTTGGTAAAGCCTTATGGCTACACCTTC. Complete variable domain (other parts from reference TRBV5-6 and TRBJ1-2): DAGVTQSPTHLIKTRGQQVTLRCSPKSGHDTVSWYQQALGQGPQFIFQYYEEEERQRGNFPDRFSGHQFPNYSSELNVNALLLGDSALYLCASSLVKPYGYTFGSGTRLTVV.

The sample holds a few counts of this clonotype. The gene calls are TRBV7-2 and TRBJ2-5; possibly TRBD2 for D (6 bases). The germline V gene has CDR1 SGHTA and CDR2 FQGNSA. There are 14 residues in the CDR3. Trimming took off 7 bases at V and 2 bases at J, with 14 bases between the two ends. The chain's CDR3 is CASTFRREQETQYF. The CDR3 bases are TGTGCCAGCACCTTCAGGCGGGAACAAGAGACCCAGTACTTC.

As to this clonotype: An end of the junction does not agree with germline; a read error may underlie this. This rearrangement joins TRBV6-5 to TRBJ2-2; no firm D call. Germline CDR1 is MNHEY and CDR2 is SVGAGI. The CDR3 loop spans 13 amino acids. The DNA of the CDR3 is TGTGCCTGCAGTGAAGGGAACACCGGGGAGCTGTTTTTT. This encodes CACSEGNTGELFF.

In its sample, this clonotype ranks as medium-sized. This sequence joins TRBV29-1 and TRBJ1-2; D may be TRBD1 (5 bases). Germline CDR1 SQVTM, CDR2 ANQGSEA. V was shortened by 1 base and J by 8 bases, with 14 bases between the two germline ends. The CDR3 consists of 13 residues. CDR3 loop: CSVEGDRWGGYTF. The CDR3 coding sequence is TGCAGCGTTGAAGGGGACCGCTGGGGAGGCTACACCTTC. The full variable domain, with the rest looked up from reference TRBV29-1 and TRBJ1-2, is SAVISQKPSRDICQRGTSLTIQCQVDSQVTMMFWYRQQPGQSLTLIATANQGSEATYESGFVIDKFPISRPNLTFSTLTVSNMSPEDSSIYLCSVEGDRWGGYTFGSGTRLTVV.

The V gene is TRBV6-6, the J gene TRBJ1-5, with D hard to call. CDR1 MNHNY and CDR2 SVGAGI come from the germline V gene (reference sequence). This CDR3 comprises 15 residues. V lost 5 bases to trimming and J lost 0 bases, with 11 bases between them. The CDR3 is CASSQLDYSNQPQHF. In nucleotides, the CDR3 is TGTGCCAGCAGTCAGCTGGATTATAGCAATCAGCCCCAGCATTTT.

V and J are TRBV19 and TRBJ2-3; D uncertain. This CDR3 contains 16 residues. V lost 3 bases and J lost 0, with 13 bases in between. Germline values: CDR1 LNHDA, CDR2 SQIVND (reference sequence). The CDR3 region has the DNA TGTGCCAGTAGTATTACTGGCCAGGAAAGCACAGATACGCAGTATTTT. This translates into CASSITGQESTDTQYF.

This clonotype was detected only a few times. The CDR3 DNA reads as TGTGCCCACAGTTACAGGTCGGCTAGCACAGATACGCAGTATTTT. It yields the protein CAHSYRSASTDTQYF. The rearrangement joins TRBV6-6 to TRBJ2-3; tentatively, D is TRBD1 (5 bases). The CDR3 is 15 residues long. Germline V gene data show CDR1 as MNHNY and CDR2 as SVGAGI (reference sequence). Trimming took 11 bases from V and 0 from J, leaving 18 bases between them.

This clonotype came up a few times. V and J are TRBV6-2 or TRBV6-3 and TRBJ2-3, with 8 bases fitting TRBD1. CDR3 length equals 15 residues. Germline V CDR1 and CDR2: MNHEY, SVGEGT. The ends lost 6 bases at V and 2 bases at J; junction bases unmatched: 7. Written as DNA, the CDR3 is TGTGCCAGCAGCCCGGAGGGACAGGTCACAGATACGCAGTATTTT. It specifies CASSPEGQVTDTQYF.

This clonotype was picked up a small number of times. This rearrangement joins TRBV20-1 to TRBJ1-5; D is unresolved. Trimming stripped 3 bases from V and 4 bases from J, with 16 bases between. Germline V gene data show CDR1 as DFQATT and CDR2 as SNEGSKA (reference sequence). The CDR3 totals 15 residues. CDR3 nucleotide sequence: TGCAGTGCTAGTAGGGCAGGTAGGGCAAATCAGCCCCAGCATTTT. This gives the protein CSASRAGRANQPQHF.

The chain uses TRBV6-1 and TRBJ2-3, with D possibly being TRBD2 (6 bases). This CDR3 is 14 amino acids long. Germline CDR1 is MNHNS and CDR2 is SASEGT. The V gene lost 8 bases and the J gene lost 4 bases, with 16 bases spanning the gap. The DNA for the CDR3 is TGTGCCAGCGACGGAGGGGCGGAGGCAGATACGCAGTATTTT. Its protein is CASDGGAEADTQYF.

Only a few counts were recorded for this clonotype. The rearrangement uses TRBV19 and TRBJ2-1, with a possible D match to TRBD1 (6 bases). CDR3 size: 13 residues. Germline CDR1 is LNHDA and CDR2 is SQIVND (reference sequence). The ends were cut back, 4 bases at V and 5 bases at J, with 9 bases in the middle. The CDR3 reads CASSTYRDNEQFF. CDR3 coding DNA: TGTGCCAGTAGTACTTACAGGGACAATGAGCAGTTCTTC.

The CDR3 DNA reads TGTGCCAGCAGTCCCCGGGACGGAGGCAGGGAGCAGTTCTTC. Its translation is CASSPRDGGREQFF. The chain uses TRBV6-5 and TRBJ2-1; D might be TRBD1 or TRBD2, each matching 5 bases. The length of the CDR3 is 14 residues. V shed 5 bases and J shed 10 bases, with 18 bases lying between them. The germline V gene has CDR1 MNHEY and CDR2 SVGAGI.

The chain combines TRBV29-1 with TRBJ2-1; D gene uncertain. Germline V gene sequence: CDR1 SQVTM, CDR2 ANQGSEA. The CDR3 length is 14 residues. The V end was cut by 7 bases, the J end by 3 bases, with 16 bases between. CDR3 in amino acids: CSAGDGDDYNEQFF. DNA of the CDR3: TGCAGCGCCGGAGACGGTGACGACTACAATGAGCAGTTCTTC.

The rearrangement joins TRBV6-2 or TRBV6-3 to TRBJ2-2, with TRBD1 matching 9 bases. The CDR3 extends over 15 amino acids. Germline CDR1 is MNHEY and CDR2 is SVGEGT. V trimming: 10 bases; J trimming: 5 bases; junction bases outside the gene matches: 11. CDR3 sequence reads: CAISPGQGETGELFF. DNA of the CDR3: TGTGCCATTTCCCCGGGACAGGGAGAAACCGGGGAGCTGTTTTTT.

A word on this clonotype: Sequence at one end of the junction differs from germline and may be a read error. The chain is built from TRBV20-1 and TRBJ1-2; D remains ambiguous. Germline CDR1 reads DFQATT; CDR2 reads SNEGSKA (reference sequence). This CDR3 region has 11 residues. The CDR3 here is CSARFVRSWAF. The DNA of the CDR3 is TGCAGTGCTAGATTCGTCCGGAGCTGGGCCTTC.

V and J are TRBV5-1 and TRBJ1-4, with D perhaps TRBD1 (5 bases). The CDR3 runs 14 residues. Germline assignment: CDR1 SGHRS and CDR2 YFSETQ. V dropped 4 bases and J dropped 3 bases, with 10 bases sitting between them. The CDR3 bases are TGCGCCAGCAGCACCATAGGGGCTAATGAAAAACTGTTTTTT. It codes for CASSTIGANEKLFF.